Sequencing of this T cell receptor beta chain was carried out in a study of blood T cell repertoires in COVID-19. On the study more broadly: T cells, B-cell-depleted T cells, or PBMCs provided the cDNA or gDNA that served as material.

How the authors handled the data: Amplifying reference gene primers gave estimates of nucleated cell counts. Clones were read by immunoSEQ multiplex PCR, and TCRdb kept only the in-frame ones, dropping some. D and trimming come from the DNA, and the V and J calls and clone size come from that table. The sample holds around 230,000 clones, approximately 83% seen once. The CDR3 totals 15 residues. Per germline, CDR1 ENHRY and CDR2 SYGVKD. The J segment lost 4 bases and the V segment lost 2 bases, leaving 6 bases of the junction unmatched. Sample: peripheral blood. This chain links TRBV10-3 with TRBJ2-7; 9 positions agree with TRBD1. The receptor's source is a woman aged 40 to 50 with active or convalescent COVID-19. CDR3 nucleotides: TGTGCCATCAGTGAGATGGGACAGGGACTTTACGAGCAGTACTTC. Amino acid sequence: CAISEMGQGLYEQYF.